This TCR beta chain derives from a study of blood T cell repertoires in COVID-19. J lost 0 bases, V lost 9 bases, and 3 bases had no gene match. The CDR3 has 13 residues. As originally analysed: It was from reference gene primer amplification that nucleated cell counts were estimated. Sequencing used immunoSEQ multiplex PCR; TCRdb keeps in-frame clones, though not all of them. D and trimming come from the DNA, and the V and J calls and clone size come from that table. This table has more than 200,000 clones, 80% to 85% appearing once. The source is a woman at least 80 years old with COVID-19, enrolled during active disease. This sequence joins TRBV23-1 and TRBJ2-3, with 7 bases lining up with TRBD1. TRBV23-1 is reported as an ORF; its role is uncertain. Input material: peripheral blood. This chain's CDR3 is CASPGQSTDTQYF. The CDR3 DNA follows: TGCGCCAGTCCGGGACAGAGCACAGATACGCAGTATTTT.